The sequence of this T cell receptor (beta chain) was determined in a study of T cell repertoires in cytomegalovirus infection. MiXCR was run by TCRdb on the reads, yielding one entry per CDR3 protein. Found here are some 300,000 distinct CDR3 sequences, about an eighth of them singletons; the top ten hold around 8.8%. J lost 1 base, V lost 0 bases, and 6 bases had no gene match. This CDR3 spans 17 amino acids. Germline values: CDR1 SGHAT, CDR2 FQNNGV. This clonotype was observed many times. The TCR originated in a human donor in good health (CMV status not recorded). Some clones in this sample may be carry-over from other donors' samples. V is TRBV11-2 and J is TRBJ2-3, with 8 bases identical to TRBD2. Sequenced input: PBMCs. This CDR3 is CASSLESGTRGTDTQYF. The CDR3 nucleotides are TGTGCCAGCAGCTTAGAATCCGGGACTAGGGGCACAGATACGCAGTATTTT.